This T cell receptor beta chain derives from a study of cytomegalovirus exposure and HLA in healthy donors. Across the study: Earlier sequencing of some 190 million T cells yielded 95 million to 120 million unique TCR beta sequences. The study, taken as a whole, reports: Earlier results showed most TCR beta V segments being productive about 87% or about 30% of the time.

Remarks on this clone: The antigen remains undetermined.

Primers for the PCR totalled 60 Vbeta and 13 Jbeta. The table came from immunoSEQ multiplex PCR; TCRdb's copy has only in-frame clones and leaves some out. This sample has about 120,000 clones, with about two thirds found just once. Donors counted as nominally healthy when sampled, yet unrecorded immune exposures were likely. The CDR3 consists of 14 residues. V lost 7 bases to trimming and J lost 5 bases, with 12 bases between them. Germline V gives CDR1 MDHEN, CDR2 SYDVKM. The rearrangement links TRBV28 to TRBJ1-6; possibly TRBD1 for D (5 bases). This clonotype was obtained from a woman aged 40 to 50 in good health and CMV-seropositive. Sample: PBMCs. The chain's CDR3 is CASNPQGNNSPLHF. The CDR3 DNA sequence: TGTGCCAGCAACCCTCAGGGTAATAATTCACCCCTCCACTTT. Full variable domain (missing parts from reference TRBV28 and TRBJ1-6): DVKVTQSSRYLVKRTGEKVFLECVQDMDHENMFWYRQDPGLGLRLIYFSYDVKMKEKGDIPEGYSVSREKKERFSLILESASTNQTSMYLCASNPQGNNSPLHFGNGTRLTVT.